This T cell receptor beta chain appears in the sequencing data of a study of blood T cell repertoires in COVID-19 (TCRdb year 2020). For the wider study: Samples from collaborators originated in the United States, Italy and Spain and spanned both the acute and convalescent phases of COVID-19. The material from the prospective study consisted of cDNA or gDNA derived from T cells, B-cell-depleted T cells, or PBMCs. Deeply sampled blood TCRbeta repertoires from subjects exposed to, actively infected with, or recovered from COVID-19 were included in the dataset. The repertoires were released in a freely available public database meant as a resource for research on the immune response to SARS-CoV-2. The samples were drawn from two sources: the first 160 participants of the ongoing ImmuneRACE study, and 1,000 to 1,500 subjects contributed by 6 global collaborators. The sample metadata nearly always contained a de-identified subject ID, COVID-19 status, age in years and sex. Where available, HLA class I and class II types were obtained from metadata supplied by the sample provider rather than from assay-based typing. Points the paper makes about the study in general: How much clinical and demographic metadata was included differed by source and by participant, and the metadata was provided uncurated.

Enrolling through a virtual design, the prospective study's participants ranged in age from roughly 18 to 89 years and lived across about two dozen United States geographic areas. In the prospective study, cohorts were assigned on the basis of participant-reported clinical history obtained from a screening survey and a study questionnaire. In the prospective study, mobile phlebotomists collected whole blood, serum and a nasopharyngeal or oropharyngeal swab from each participant. Participants in the prospective study had the option to provide additional blood draws and questionnaires over an approximately 2-month period. Before DNA extraction, prospective study blood samples were shipped either frozen or at room temperature. The immunoSEQ Assay, a bias-controlled multiplex PCR, was used to amplify TCRbeta CDR3 regions from genomic DNA. For the original study's pipeline: Within the assay, amplification of reference gene primers was used to estimate how many nucleated cells each sample contained. Sequence reads were collapsed and filtered to measure the absolute abundance of every unique TCRbeta CDR3 rearrangement. Productive Simpson clonality was computed per sample as the square root of Simpson's diversity index over productive rearrangements. TCRdb's version of the immuneACCESS table is confined to in-frame rearrangements and falls short of the full clone set. An unresolved V gene accounts for under half of the shortfall where checked; the remainder is of unknown origin. The DNA was the basis for D and trimming; V, J and clone size are from that table. For this sample the table gives roughly 250,000 clones, of which around 89% were detected only once. The ten largest clones add up to over 1% of the sample.

Measured from the cysteine to the phenylalanine, the CDR3 is 17 residues long. Just CDR3 DNA is preserved here, 51 bases in frame from base 1. The V end gives up 5 bases and the J end 6 bases, leaving 14 bases in the junction not matched to a gene. CDR1 and CDR2 were assigned from the germline V gene (reference sequence) as SEHNR and FQNEAQ. For this clone: Its target antigen remains unknown. Per-base qualities were not stored, and no clone one base away is much larger.

This clonotype was obtained from a middle-aged woman with acute COVID-19. The chain was built from TRBV7-9 and TRBJ1-1, with TRBD1 matching 11 junction bases. The sequencing input was PBMCs or T cells enriched from blood (not recorded which). CDR3 region: CASSPDRGRVGAPEAFF. The bases read TGTGCCAGCAGCCCGGACAGGGGGCGAGTTGGTGCCCCTGAAGCTTTCTTT.